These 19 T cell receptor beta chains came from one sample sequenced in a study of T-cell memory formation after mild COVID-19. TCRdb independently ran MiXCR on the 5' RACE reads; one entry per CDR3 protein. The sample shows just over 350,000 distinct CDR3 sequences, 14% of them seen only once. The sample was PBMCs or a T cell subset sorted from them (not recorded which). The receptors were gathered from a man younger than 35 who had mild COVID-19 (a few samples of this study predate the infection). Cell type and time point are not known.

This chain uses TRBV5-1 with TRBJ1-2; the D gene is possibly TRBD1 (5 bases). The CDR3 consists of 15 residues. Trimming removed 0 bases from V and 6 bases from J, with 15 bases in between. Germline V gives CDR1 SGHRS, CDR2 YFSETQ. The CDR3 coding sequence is TGCGCCAGCAGCTTGGAGGGGACGGGGGTAGATGGCTACACCTTC. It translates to CASSLEGTGVDGYTF.

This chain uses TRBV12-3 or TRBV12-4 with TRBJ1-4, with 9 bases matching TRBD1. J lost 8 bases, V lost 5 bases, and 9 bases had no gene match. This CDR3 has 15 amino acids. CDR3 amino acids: CASSDPGQGQEKLFF. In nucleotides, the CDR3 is TGTGCCAGCAGTGACCCGGGACAGGGTCAGGAAAAACTGTTTTTT.

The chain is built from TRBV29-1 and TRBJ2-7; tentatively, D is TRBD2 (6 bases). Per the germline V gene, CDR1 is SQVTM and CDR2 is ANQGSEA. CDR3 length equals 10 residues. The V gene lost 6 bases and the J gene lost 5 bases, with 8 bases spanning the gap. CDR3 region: CSVKRDEQYV. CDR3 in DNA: TGCAGCGTGAAGCGGGACGAGCAGTACGTC.

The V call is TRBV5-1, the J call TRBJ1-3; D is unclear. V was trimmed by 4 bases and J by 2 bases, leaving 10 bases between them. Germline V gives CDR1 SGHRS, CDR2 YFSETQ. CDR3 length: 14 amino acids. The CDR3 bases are TGCGCCAGCAGCCTGCTCTTTCCTGGAAACACCATATATTTT. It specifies CASSLLFPGNTIYF.

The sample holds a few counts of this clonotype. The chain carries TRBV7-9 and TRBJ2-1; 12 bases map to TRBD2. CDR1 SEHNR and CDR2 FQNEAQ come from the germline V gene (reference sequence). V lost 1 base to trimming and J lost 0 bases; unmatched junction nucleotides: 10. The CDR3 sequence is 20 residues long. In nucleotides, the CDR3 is TGTGCCAGCAGCTTAGGAGAAGGACTAGCGGGGATGAGCTCCTACAATGAGCAGTTCTTC. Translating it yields CASSLGEGLAGMSSYNEQFF.

This chain's CDR3 is CASSHGGAANQPQHF. For the CDR3, the DNA is TGTGCCAGCAGCCACGGGGGGGCTGCCAATCAGCCCCAGCATTTT. The V gene is TRBV6-6, the J gene TRBJ1-5, with D maybe TRBD1 (6 bases). Germline assignment: CDR1 MNHNY and CDR2 SVGAGI (reference sequence). V dropped 6 bases and J dropped 3 bases, with 15 bases sitting between them. This CDR3 contains 15 residues.

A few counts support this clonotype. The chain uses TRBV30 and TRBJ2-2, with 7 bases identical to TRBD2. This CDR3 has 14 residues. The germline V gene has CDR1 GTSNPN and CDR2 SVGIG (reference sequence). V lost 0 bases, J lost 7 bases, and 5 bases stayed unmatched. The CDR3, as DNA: TGTGCCTGGAGTGTAGGAGCGGGGTACGGGGAGCTGTTTTTT. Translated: CAWSVGAGYGELFF.

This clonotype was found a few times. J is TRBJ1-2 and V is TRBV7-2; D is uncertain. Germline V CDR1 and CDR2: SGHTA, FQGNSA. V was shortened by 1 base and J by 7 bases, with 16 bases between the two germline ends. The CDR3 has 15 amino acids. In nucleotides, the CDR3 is TGTGCCAGCAGCTTAGGGGGTGGAACACCCGCTGGCTACACCTTC. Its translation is CASSLGGGTPAGYTF.

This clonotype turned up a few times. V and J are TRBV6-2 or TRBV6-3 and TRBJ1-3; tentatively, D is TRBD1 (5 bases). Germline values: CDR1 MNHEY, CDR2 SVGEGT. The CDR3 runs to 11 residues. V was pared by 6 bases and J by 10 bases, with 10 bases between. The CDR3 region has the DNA TGTGCCAGCAGCTCAGGGAGGACCATATATTTT. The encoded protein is CASSSGRTIYF.

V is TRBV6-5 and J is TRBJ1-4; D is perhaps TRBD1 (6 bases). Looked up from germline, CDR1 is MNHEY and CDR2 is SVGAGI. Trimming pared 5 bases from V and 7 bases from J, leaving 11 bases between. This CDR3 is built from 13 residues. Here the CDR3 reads CASSTGGGEKLFF. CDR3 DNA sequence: TGTGCCAGCAGTACCGGAGGGGGTGAAAAACTGTTTTTT.

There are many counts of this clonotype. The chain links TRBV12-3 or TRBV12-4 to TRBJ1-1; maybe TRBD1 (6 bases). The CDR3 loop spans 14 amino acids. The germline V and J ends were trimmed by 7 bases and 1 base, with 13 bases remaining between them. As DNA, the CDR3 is TGTGCCAGCACCCATACAGGGAGGAACACTGAAGCTTTCTTT. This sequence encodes CASTHTGRNTEAFF.

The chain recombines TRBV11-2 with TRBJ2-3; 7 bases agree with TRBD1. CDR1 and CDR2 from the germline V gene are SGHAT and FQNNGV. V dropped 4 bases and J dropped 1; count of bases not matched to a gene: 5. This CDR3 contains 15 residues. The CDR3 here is CASSSRQGGTDTQYF. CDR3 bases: TGTGCCAGCAGCTCCCGACAGGGCGGCACAGATACGCAGTATTTT.

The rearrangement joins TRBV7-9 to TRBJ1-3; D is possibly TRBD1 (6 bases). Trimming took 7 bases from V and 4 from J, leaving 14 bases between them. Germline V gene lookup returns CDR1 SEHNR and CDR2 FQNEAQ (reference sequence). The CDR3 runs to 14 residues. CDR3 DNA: TGTGCCAGCATGCAGGGGCAATTCGGAAACACCATATATTTT. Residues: CASMQGQFGNTIYF.

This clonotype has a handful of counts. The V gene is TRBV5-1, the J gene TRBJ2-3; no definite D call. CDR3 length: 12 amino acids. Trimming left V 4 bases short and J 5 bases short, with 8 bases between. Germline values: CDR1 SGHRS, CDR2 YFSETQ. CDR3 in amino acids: CASSKAVDTQYF. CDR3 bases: TGCGCCAGCAGCAAGGCGGTAGATACGCAGTATTTT.

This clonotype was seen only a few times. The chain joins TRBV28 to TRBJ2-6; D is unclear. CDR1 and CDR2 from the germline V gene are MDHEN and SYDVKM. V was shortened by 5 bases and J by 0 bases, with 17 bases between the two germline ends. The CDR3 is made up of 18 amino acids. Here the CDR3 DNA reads TGTGCCAGCAGTCCCCCCGGCAGGAGTTACTCTGGGGCCAACGTCCTGACTTTC. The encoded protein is CASSPPGRSYSGANVLTF. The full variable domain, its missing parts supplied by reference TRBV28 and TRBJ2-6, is DVKVTQSSRYLVKRTGEKVFLECVQDMDHENMFWYRQDPGLGLRLIYFSYDVKMKEKGDIPEGYSVSREKKERFSLILESASTNQTSMYLCASSPPGRSYSGANVLTFGAGSRLTVL.

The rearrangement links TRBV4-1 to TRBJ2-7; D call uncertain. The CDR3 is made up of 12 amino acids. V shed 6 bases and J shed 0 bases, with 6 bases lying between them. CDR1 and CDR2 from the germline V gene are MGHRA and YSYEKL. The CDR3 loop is CASSQASYEQYF. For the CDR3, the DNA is TGCGCCAGCAGTCAGGCCTCCTACGAGCAGTACTTC.

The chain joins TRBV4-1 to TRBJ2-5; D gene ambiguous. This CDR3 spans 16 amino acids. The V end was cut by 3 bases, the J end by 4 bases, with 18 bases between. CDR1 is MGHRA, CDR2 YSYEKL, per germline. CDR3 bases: TGCGCCAGCAGCCACCCCCCGGTGACTTCAAGAGAGACCCAGTACTTC. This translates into CASSHPPVTSRETQYF.

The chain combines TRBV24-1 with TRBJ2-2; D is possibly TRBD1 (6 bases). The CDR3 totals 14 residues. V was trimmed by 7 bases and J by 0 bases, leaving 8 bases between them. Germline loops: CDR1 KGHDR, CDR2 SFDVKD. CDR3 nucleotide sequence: TGTGCCACCAGCGGGACAACGAACACCGGGGAGCTGTTTTTT. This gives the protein CATSGTTNTGELFF.

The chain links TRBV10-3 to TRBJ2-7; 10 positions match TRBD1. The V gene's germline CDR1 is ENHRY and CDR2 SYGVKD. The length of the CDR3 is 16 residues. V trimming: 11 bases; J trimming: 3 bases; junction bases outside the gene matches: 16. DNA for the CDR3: TGTGCCCCTTGGACAGGGGGAATTACCAGCCTCTACGAGCAGTACGTC. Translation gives CAPWTGGITSLYEQYV.